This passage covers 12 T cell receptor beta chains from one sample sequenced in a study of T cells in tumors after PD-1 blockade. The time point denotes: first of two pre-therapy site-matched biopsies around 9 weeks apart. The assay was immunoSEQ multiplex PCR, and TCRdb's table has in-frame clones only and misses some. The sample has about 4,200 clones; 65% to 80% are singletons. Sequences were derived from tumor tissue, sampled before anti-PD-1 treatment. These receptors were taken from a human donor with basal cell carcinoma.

CDR3 bases: TGTGCCACCAGCAGAGGCTCAGAAGGCTACACCTTC. Its translation is CATSRGSEGYTF. This rearrangement joins TRBV15 to TRBJ1-2; D call uncertain. Per the germline V gene, CDR1 is LNHNV and CDR2 is YYDKDF (reference sequence). The CDR3 spans 12 residues. The ends were cut back, 1 base at V and 8 bases at J, with 8 bases in the middle.

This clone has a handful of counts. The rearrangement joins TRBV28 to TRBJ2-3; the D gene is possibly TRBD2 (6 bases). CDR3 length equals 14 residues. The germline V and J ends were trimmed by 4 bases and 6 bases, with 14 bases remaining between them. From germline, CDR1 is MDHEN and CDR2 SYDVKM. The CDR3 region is CASSSERVADTQYF. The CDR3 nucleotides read TGTGCCAGCAGTTCCGAGCGGGTCGCGGATACGCAGTATTTT.

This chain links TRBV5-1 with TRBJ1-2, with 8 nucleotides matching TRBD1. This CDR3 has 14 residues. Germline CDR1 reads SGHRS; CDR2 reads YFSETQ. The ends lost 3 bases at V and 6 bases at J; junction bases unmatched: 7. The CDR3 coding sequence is TGCGCCAGCAGCTCGGACAGGGTCAACGATGGCTACACCTTC. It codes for CASSSDRVNDGYTF.

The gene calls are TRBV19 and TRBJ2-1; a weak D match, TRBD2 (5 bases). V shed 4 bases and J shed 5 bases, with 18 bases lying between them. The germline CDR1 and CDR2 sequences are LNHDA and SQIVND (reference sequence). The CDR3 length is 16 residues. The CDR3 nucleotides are TGTGCCAGTAGTAAAAGAAAGCCAGAGGGTAACAATGAGCAGTTCTTC. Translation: CASSKRKPEGNNEQFF.

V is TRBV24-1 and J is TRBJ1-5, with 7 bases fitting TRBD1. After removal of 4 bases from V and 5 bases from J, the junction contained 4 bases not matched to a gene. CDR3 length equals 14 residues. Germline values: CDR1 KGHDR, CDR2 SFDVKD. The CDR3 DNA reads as TGTGCCACCAGTGACCCAACAGGGGATCAGCCCCAGCATTTT. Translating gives CATSDPTGDQPQHF.

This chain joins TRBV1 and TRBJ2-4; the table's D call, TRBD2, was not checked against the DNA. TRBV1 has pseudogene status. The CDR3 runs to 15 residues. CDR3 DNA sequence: TGCACCAGCAGCCCTCTAGCGGGGGGGAGAAACATTCAGTACTTC. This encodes CTSSPLAGGRNIQYF.

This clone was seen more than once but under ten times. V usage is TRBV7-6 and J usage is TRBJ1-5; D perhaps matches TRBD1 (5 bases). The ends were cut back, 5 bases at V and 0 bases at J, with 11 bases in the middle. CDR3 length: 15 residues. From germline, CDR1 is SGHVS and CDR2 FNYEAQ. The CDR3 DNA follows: TGTGCCAGCAGCGAAGGGGCTAATAGCAATCAGCCCCAGCATTTT. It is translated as CASSEGANSNQPQHF.

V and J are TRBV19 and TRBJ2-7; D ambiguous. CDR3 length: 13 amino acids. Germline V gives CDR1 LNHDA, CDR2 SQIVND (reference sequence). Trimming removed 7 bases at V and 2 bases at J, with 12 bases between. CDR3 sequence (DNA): TGTGCCAGTAAAGCAACAGACACCTACGAGCAGTACTTC. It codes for CASKATDTYEQYF.

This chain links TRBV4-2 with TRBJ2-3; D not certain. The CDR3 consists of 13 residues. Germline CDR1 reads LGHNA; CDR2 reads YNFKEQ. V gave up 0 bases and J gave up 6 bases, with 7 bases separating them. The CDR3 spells CASSQDGWDTQYF. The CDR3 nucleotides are TGTGCCAGCAGCCAAGATGGTTGGGATACGCAGTATTTT.

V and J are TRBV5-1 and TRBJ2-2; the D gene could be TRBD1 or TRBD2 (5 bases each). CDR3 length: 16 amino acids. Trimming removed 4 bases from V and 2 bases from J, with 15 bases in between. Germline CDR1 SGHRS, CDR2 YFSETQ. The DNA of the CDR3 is TGCGCCAGCAGCCGTGACACGGGGACCAACACCGGGGAGCTGTTTTTT. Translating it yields CASSRDTGTNTGELFF.

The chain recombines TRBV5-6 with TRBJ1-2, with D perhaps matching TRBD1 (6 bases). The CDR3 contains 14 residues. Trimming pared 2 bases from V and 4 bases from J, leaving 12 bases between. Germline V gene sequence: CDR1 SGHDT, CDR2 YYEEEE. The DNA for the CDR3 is TGTGCCAGCAGCTTAGGGGGGAGGACCTATGGCTACACCTTC. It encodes CASSLGGRTYGYTF.

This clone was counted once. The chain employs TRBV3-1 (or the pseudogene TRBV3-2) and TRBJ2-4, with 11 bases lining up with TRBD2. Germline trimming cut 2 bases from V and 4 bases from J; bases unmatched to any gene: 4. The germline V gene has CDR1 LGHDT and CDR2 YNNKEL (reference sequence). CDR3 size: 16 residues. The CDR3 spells CASSQTSGGLKNIQYF. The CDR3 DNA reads TGTGCCAGCAGCCAAACTAGCGGGGGTTTGAAAAACATTCAGTACTTC.